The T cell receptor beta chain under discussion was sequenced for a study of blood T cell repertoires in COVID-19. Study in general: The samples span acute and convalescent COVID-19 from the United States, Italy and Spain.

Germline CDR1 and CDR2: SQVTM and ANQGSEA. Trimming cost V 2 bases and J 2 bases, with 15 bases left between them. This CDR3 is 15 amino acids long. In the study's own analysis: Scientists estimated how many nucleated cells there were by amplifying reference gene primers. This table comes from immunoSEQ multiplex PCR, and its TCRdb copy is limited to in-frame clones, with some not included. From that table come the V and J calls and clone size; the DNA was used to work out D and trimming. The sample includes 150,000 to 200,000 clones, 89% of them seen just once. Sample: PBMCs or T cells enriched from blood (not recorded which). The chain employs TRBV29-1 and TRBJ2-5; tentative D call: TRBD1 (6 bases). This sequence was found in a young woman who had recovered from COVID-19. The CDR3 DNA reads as TGCAGCGTTGAACTACCCGACAGGAGACAAGAGACCCAGTACTTC. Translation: CSVELPDRRQETQYF.